The source of this T cell receptor (beta chain) is a study of blood T cell repertoires in COVID-19. Study in general: From T cells, B-cell-depleted T cells, or PBMCs came the material, which was cDNA or gDNA.

The table came from immunoSEQ multiplex PCR; TCRdb's copy has only in-frame clones and leaves some out. Of about 27,000 clones listed, approximately 80% are singletons. The J segment lost 9 bases and the V segment lost 0 bases, leaving 6 bases of the junction unmatched. This CDR3 is 16 amino acids long. Germline assignment: CDR1 MNHEY and CDR2 SVGAGI. J is TRBJ1-6 and V is TRBV6-5; TRBD1 matches 9 bases. Sequencing was performed on peripheral blood. This TCR was sampled from an elderly woman with acute or convalescent COVID-19. The CDR3 coding sequence is TGTGCCAGCAGTTACTCGGGGGGACAGGGTGGTTCACCCCTCCACTTT. Encoded protein: CASSYSGGQGGSPLHF.